These 25 T cell receptor beta chains were sequenced from one sample in a study of CD8+CD57+ T cells in acquired aplastic anemia. The authors sequenced patients whose flow cytometry had shown CD8+CD57+ cell expansion. Profiles of TCR beta VDJ and CDR3 were generated from a genomic DNA template. Via MiXCR, TCRdb re-called the reads, giving one row per CDR3 protein. The sample carries around 210,000 distinct CDR3 sequences, 50% to 70% recorded once. Material for sequencing was sorted CD4+, CD8+, or CD8+CD57+ T cells (not recorded which) from PBMCs. These receptor sequences come from a human donor with aplastic anemia.

The rearrangement joins TRBV24-1 to TRBJ1-2; tentative D call: TRBD1 (5 bases). Germline values: CDR1 KGHDR, CDR2 SFDVKD. This CDR3 comprises 13 residues. Trimming removed 5 bases at V and 2 bases at J, with 8 bases between. CDR3: CATSVTENYGYTF. The CDR3 region has the DNA TGTGCCACCAGTGTGACAGAAAACTATGGCTACACCTTC.

Here the CDR3 DNA reads TGCGCCAGCAGCCAAGTAGCCGGGCTTGGGGCCAACGTCCTGACTTTC. Its protein product is CASSQVAGLGANVLTF. The V gene is TRBV4-1, the J gene TRBJ2-6; the D is unclear. The CDR3 has 16 residues. The germline gives CDR1 MGHRA, CDR2 YSYEKL. V lost 1 base and J lost 3, with 10 bases in between.

Written as DNA, the CDR3 is TGTGCCAGCAGCTTAGCGAAGGGGACAGGAGACGGCTACACCTTC. The encoded protein is CASSLAKGTGDGYTF. V is TRBV7-2 and J is TRBJ1-2, with 8 bases matching TRBD1. Looked up from germline, CDR1 is SGHTA and CDR2 is FQGNSA. This CDR3 is built from 15 residues. V lost 0 bases and J lost 8; bases outside the gene matches: 8.

This clonotype was counted at least ten times. The chain uses TRBV9 and TRBJ2-7; no firm D call. The CDR3 has 14 residues. CDR1 and CDR2 from the germline V gene are SGDLS and YYNGEE. The V end lost 0 bases, the J end lost 1 base, and 8 bases lay between the germline ends. The CDR3 sequence: CASSVVAGSYEQYF. CDR3 bases: TGTGCCAGCAGCGTAGTGGCAGGTTCCTACGAGCAGTACTTC.

This clonotype was picked up a small number of times. A much larger clonotype is one base distant, so this may be a read error. The CDR3 protein is CASSLDGETRYF. CDR3 DNA: TGTGCCAGCAGCTTGGATGGGGAGACCCGGTACTTC. This sequence joins TRBV5-6 and TRBJ2-5, with TRBD2 as a possible D gene (5 bases). CDR3 length: 12 residues. Germline CDR1 and CDR2: SGHDT and YYEEEE.

This chain connects TRBV29-1 to TRBJ1-1, with 8 bases lining up with TRBD1. Trimming took 3 bases from V and 0 from J; bases not matched to a gene: 6. This CDR3 has 15 residues. In germline, CDR1 is SQVTM, CDR2 ANQGSEA. CDR3 nucleotides: TGCAGCGTTGATCCCAGGGGGCAGATGAACACTGAAGCTTTCTTT. Its protein product is CSVDPRGQMNTEAFF.

The J gene is TRBJ2-5, the V gene TRBV29-1; D might be TRBD1 (6 bases). Trimming shortened V by 0 bases and J by 4 bases, and 15 bases separated the two germline ends. The germline gives CDR1 SQVTM, CDR2 ANQGSEA. The length of the CDR3 is 15 residues. The chain's CDR3 is CSVEDYRELGETQYF. CDR3 DNA sequence: TGCAGCGTTGAAGATTACAGGGAGCTGGGAGAGACCCAGTACTTC.

The gene calls are TRBV7-9 and TRBJ2-7; D gene uncertain. With 6 bases removed from V and 7 bases from J, the gap between germline ends came to 19 bases. The germline V gene encodes CDR1 SEHNR and CDR2 FQNEAQ (reference sequence). The CDR3 spans 14 residues. CDR3 residues: CASRTRHRGWEQYF. The DNA for the CDR3 is TGTGCCAGCAGAACTCGACACCGAGGTTGGGAGCAGTACTTC.

This clonotype was counted a few times. CDR3 nucleotides: TGTGCCAGCAGTCTTTTAGGAGGCGGCTCCTACAATGAGCAGTTCTTC. It is translated as CASSLLGGGSYNEQFF. The V call is TRBV12-3 or TRBV12-4, the J call TRBJ2-1, with a tentative D call TRBD2 (5 bases). The germline V and J ends were trimmed by 5 bases and 0 bases, with 14 bases remaining between them. The CDR3 covers 16 residues.

This chain links TRBV20-1 with TRBJ2-3; 13 nucleotides match TRBD2. CDR1 is DFQATT and CDR2 is SNEGSKA in the germline V gene (reference sequence). This CDR3 contains 15 residues. The V segment lost 7 bases and the J segment 8 bases; nucleotides outside the gene matches: 12. The CDR3 coding sequence is TGCAGTGTTTCCGGGACTAGCGGGATGCATGGTACGCAGTATTTT. This encodes CSVSGTSGMHGTQYF.

CDR3 sequence reads: CASSPDRALNTEAFF. In DNA, the CDR3 is TGTGCCAGCAGCCCCGACAGGGCGCTGAACACTGAAGCTTTCTTT. The chain recombines TRBV7-9 with TRBJ1-1, with 7 bases aligning to TRBD1. Trimming took 5 bases from V and 0 from J; bases not matched to a gene: 6. CDR3 length: 15 amino acids. Germline V lookup: CDR1 SEHNR, CDR2 FQNEAQ (reference sequence).

The rearrangement joins TRBV20-1 to TRBJ2-3, with 8 bases matching TRBD1. Per germline, CDR1 DFQATT and CDR2 SNEGSKA (reference sequence). With 5 bases clipped from V and 4 bases from J, the junction kept 14 bases outside the gene matches. There are 16 residues in the CDR3. The CDR3 reads CSAPRWAGGNADTQYF. The CDR3 coding sequence is TGCAGTGCTCCCCGCTGGGCAGGGGGCAATGCAGATACGCAGTATTTT.

This clonotype has a single count. The chain uses TRBV24-1 and TRBJ2-2; D possibly corresponds to TRBD1 (6 bases). The CDR3 runs 14 residues. Trimming left V 3 bases short and J 8 bases short, with 12 bases between. Germline V gives CDR1 KGHDR, CDR2 SFDVKD. The CDR3 loop reads CATSDGVGQGELFF. The CDR3 DNA follows: TGTGCCACCAGTGATGGGGTCGGACAGGGGGAGCTGTTTTTT.

The chain couples TRBV5-1 to TRBJ1-5; D might be TRBD1 (6 bases). The end of the DNA fits TRBJ2-3 better, so the J call may be wrong. Germline assignment: CDR1 SGHRS and CDR2 YFSETQ. CDR3 length equals 14 residues. This CDR3 is CASSLWGPTDTQYF. In nucleotides, the CDR3 is TGCGCCAGCAGCCTTTGGGGGCCCACAGATACGCAGTATTTT.

The chain is built from TRBV24-1 and TRBJ2-3; 10 nucleotides align to TRBD2. V gave up 4 bases and J gave up 0 bases; unmatched junction bases: 6. The germline CDR1 and CDR2 sequences are KGHDR and SFDVKD. The length of the CDR3 is 17 residues. This CDR3 reads CATSDLDSGGSTDTQYF. For the CDR3, the DNA is TGTGCCACCAGTGACCTTGATAGCGGGGGGAGCACAGATACGCAGTATTTT.

This clonotype was seen a handful of times. The chain joins TRBV24-1 to TRBJ1-1; unclear D gene. CDR1 and CDR2 (germline): KGHDR, SFDVKD. The CDR3 sequence is 13 residues long. V was clipped by 0 bases and J by 10 bases, with 11 bases between them. The CDR3 loop is CATSDLGVSGAFF. Here the CDR3 DNA reads TGTGCCACCAGTGATTTGGGTGTAAGTGGAGCTTTCTTT.

In this sample, this clonotype turned up a few times. V and J are TRBV19 and TRBJ1-5; possible D gene TRBD1, 6 bases. Trimming shortened V by 2 bases and J by 3 bases, and 11 bases separated the two germline ends. This CDR3 has 15 amino acids. Germline values: CDR1 LNHDA, CDR2 SQIVND (reference sequence). The CDR3 protein is CASSIQGQANQPQHF. DNA for the CDR3: TGTGCCAGTAGTATACAGGGGCAAGCCAATCAGCCCCAGCATTTT.

The V and J genes are TRBV7-3 and TRBJ2-1; D may be TRBD1 (5 bases). Germline assignment: CDR1 SGHTA and CDR2 FQGTGA. CDR3 size: 16 residues. V shed 2 bases and J shed 2 bases, with 13 bases lying between them. In nucleotides, the CDR3 is TGTGCCAGCAGCTTAGCCACGCAGGGTCCCTACAATGAGCAGTTCTTC. Protein: CASSLATQGPYNEQFF.

V gene TRBV20-1 combines with J gene TRBJ2-7; D is undetermined. The length of the CDR3 is 14 residues. CDR1 and CDR2 from the germline V gene are DFQATT and SNEGSKA (reference sequence). V was clipped by 3 bases and J by 0 bases, with 12 bases between them. CDR3 DNA: TGCAGTGCTAGCTGGGTCCCAACCTCCTACGAGCAGTACTTC. It specifies CSASWVPTSYEQYF.

The chain combines TRBV15 with TRBJ1-6; D is unresolved. The V gene lost 9 bases and the J gene lost 8 bases, with 23 bases spanning the gap. Germline CDR1 LNHNV, CDR2 YYDKDF (reference sequence). This CDR3 is built from 16 residues. The CDR3 reads CATGRSISLGDSPLHF. Here the CDR3 DNA reads TGTGCCACGGGGAGGAGTATTTCGCTGGGAGATTCACCCCTCCACTTT.

This clonotype appeared a single time. This rearrangement joins TRBV20-1 to TRBJ2-7; maybe TRBD2 (6 bases). The germline V gene has CDR1 DFQATT and CDR2 SNEGSKA (reference sequence). CDR3 size: 15 residues. V was trimmed by 7 bases and J by 2 bases, leaving 21 bases between them. CDR3 nucleotides: TGCAGTGTCGCCATCCTTTGGGGGGAGACCTACGAGCAGTACTTC. Translating gives CSVAILWGETYEQYF.

This chain connects TRBV2 to TRBJ2-5, with 10 positions matching TRBD1. The V and J ends lost 7 bases and 2 bases, in that order; junction bases with no gene match: 4. Germline-derived CDR1 and CDR2 are SNHLY and FYNNEI. The CDR3 covers 14 residues. This CDR3 reads CASTMDRGQETQYF. The CDR3 DNA is TGTGCCAGCACCATGGACAGGGGGCAAGAGACCCAGTACTTC.

The chain carries TRBV24-1 and TRBJ2-7, with D perhaps TRBD1 or TRBD2 (6 bases each). Germline CDR1 is KGHDR and CDR2 is SFDVKD. V was cut by 9 bases and J by 3 bases, with 17 bases left in between. The CDR3 covers 14 residues. CDR3 sequence reads: CATQEGGLIYEQYF. The DNA of the CDR3 is TGTGCCACCCAGGAGGGGGGTCTTATCTACGAGCAGTACTTC.

This rearrangement joins TRBV15 to TRBJ2-1; no clear D gene. The CDR3 is 15 amino acids. V lost 3 bases and J lost 4, with 13 bases in between. The germline V gene has CDR1 LNHNV and CDR2 YYDKDF (reference sequence). The CDR3 nucleotides are TGTGCCACCAGCAGCGTAGGGTCAGGATACAATGAGCAGTTCTTC. Translated, it gives CATSSVGSGYNEQFF. The full variable domain, rest sourced from reference TRBV15 and TRBJ2-1, is DAMVIQNPRYQVTQFGKPVTLSCSQTLNHNVMYWYQQKSSQAPKLLFHYYDKDFNNEADTPDNFQSRRPNTSFCFLDIRSPGLGDTAMYLCATSSVGSGYNEQFFGPGTRLTVL.

This clonotype came up a few times. The chain couples TRBV2 to TRBJ2-7; D is undetermined. Germline loops: CDR1 SNHLY, CDR2 FYNNEI. Trimming stripped 3 bases from V and 2 bases from J, with 8 bases between. The CDR3 consists of 13 residues. The CDR3 is CASSEARPYEQYF. The DNA of the CDR3 is TGTGCCAGCAGTGAGGCTCGACCCTACGAGCAGTACTTC.